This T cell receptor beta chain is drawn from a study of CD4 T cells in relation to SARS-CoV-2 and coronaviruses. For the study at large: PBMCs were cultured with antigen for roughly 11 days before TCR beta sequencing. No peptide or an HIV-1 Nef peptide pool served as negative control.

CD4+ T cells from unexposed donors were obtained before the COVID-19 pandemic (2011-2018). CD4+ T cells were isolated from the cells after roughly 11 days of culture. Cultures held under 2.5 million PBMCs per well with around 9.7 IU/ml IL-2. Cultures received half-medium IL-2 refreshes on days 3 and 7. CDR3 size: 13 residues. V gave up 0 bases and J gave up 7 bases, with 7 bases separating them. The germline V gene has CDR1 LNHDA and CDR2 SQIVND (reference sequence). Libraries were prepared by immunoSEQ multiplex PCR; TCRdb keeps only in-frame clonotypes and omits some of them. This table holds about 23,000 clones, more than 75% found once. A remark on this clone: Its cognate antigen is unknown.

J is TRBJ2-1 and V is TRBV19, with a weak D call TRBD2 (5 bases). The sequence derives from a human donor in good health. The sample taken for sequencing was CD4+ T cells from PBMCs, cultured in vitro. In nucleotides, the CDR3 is TGTGCCAGTAGTATAGATCGGAGGAATGAGCAGTTCTTC. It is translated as CASSIDRRNEQFF. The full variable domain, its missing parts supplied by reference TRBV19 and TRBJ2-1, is DGGITQSPKYLFRKEGQNVTLSCEQNLNHDAMYWYRQDPGQGLRLIYYSQIVNDFQKGDIAEGYSVSREKKESFPLTVTSAQKNPTAFYLCASSIDRRNEQFFGPGTRLTVL.